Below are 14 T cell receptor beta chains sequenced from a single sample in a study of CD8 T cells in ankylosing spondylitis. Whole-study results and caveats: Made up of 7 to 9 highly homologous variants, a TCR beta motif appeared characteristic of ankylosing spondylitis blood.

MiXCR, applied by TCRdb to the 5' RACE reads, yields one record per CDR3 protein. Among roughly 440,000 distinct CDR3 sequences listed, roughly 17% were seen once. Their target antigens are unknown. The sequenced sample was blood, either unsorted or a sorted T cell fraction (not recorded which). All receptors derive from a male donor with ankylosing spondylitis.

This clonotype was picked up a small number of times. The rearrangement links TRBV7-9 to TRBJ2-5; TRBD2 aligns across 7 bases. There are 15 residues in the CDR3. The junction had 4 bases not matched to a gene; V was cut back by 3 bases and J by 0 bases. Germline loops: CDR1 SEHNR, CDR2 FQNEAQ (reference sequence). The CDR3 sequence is CASSFGRPYQETQYF. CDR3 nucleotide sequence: TGTGCCAGCAGCTTCGGGAGGCCCTACCAAGAGACCCAGTACTTC.

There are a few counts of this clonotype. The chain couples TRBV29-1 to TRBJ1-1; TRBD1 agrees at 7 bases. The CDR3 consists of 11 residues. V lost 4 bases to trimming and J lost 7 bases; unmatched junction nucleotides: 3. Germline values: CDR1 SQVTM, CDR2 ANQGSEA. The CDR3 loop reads CSVAGQIEAFF. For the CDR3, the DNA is TGCAGCGTTGCGGGACAGATTGAAGCTTTCTTT.

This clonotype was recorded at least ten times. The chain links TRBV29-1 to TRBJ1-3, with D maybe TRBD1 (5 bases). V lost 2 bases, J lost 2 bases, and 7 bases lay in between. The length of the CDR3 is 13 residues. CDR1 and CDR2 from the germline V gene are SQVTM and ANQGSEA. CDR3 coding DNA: TGCAGCGTTGAACGGGACCCTGGAAACACCATATATTTT. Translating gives CSVERDPGNTIYF.

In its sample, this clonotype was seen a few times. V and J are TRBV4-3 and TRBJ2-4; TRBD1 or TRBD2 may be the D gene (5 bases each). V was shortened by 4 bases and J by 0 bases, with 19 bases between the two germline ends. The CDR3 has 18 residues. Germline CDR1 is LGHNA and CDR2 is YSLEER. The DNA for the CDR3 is TGCGCCAGCAGCCGGGCCACGGGGACGGATGGAGCCAAAAACATTCAGTACTTC. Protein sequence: CASSRATGTDGAKNIQYF.

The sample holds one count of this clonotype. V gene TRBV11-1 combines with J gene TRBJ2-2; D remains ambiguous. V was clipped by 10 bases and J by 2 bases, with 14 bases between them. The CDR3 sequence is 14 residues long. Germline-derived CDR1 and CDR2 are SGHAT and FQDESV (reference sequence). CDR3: CATSVGVNTGELFF. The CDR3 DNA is TGTGCCACCTCCGTTGGGGTAAACACCGGGGAGCTGTTTTTT.

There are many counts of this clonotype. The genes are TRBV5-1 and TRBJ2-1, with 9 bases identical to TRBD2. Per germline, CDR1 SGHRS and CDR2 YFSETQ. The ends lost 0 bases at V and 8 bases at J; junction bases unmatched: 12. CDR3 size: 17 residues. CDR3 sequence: CASSLARVIAGVYEQFF. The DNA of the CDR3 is TGCGCCAGCAGCTTGGCCCGTGTAATAGCGGGGGTTTATGAGCAGTTCTTC. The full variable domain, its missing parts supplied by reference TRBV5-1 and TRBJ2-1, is KAGVTQTPRYLIKTRGQQVTLSCSPISGHRSVSWYQQTPGQGLQFLFEYFSETQRNKGNFPGRFSGRQFSNSRSEMNVSTLELGDSALYLCASSLARVIAGVYEQFFGPGTRLTVL.

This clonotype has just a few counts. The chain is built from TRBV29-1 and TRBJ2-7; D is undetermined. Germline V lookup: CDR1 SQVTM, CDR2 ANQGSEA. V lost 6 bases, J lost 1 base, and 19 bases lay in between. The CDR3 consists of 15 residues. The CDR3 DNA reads TGCAGCGTCGCTACTGTAGGGTCAAGGTCCTACGAGCAGTACTTC. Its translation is CSVATVGSRSYEQYF.

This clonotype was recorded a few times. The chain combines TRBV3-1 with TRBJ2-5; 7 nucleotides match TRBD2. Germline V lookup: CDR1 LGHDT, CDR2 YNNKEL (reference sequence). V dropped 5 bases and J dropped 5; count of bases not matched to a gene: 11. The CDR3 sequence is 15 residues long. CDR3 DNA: TGTGCCAGCAGCTACCCGGGGGGTCGGGAGGAGACCCAGTACTTC. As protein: CASSYPGGREETQYF.

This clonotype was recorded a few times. The CDR3 DNA reads TGTGCCAGCAGCTTAGTTCTAGCGGGCCTTAATGAGCAGTTCTTC. Amino acid sequence: CASSLVLAGLNEQFF. The V call is TRBV7-9, the J call TRBJ2-1; 8 bases are shared with TRBD2. The CDR3 spans 15 residues. V gave up 1 base and J gave up 7 bases; unmatched junction bases: 6. Germline V CDR1 and CDR2: SEHNR, FQNEAQ (reference sequence).

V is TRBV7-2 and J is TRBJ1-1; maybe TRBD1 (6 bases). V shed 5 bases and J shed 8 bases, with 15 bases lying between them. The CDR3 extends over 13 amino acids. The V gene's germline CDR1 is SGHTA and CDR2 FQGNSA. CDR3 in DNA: TGTGCCAGCAGCCCCGAGGGGGGCAGAGAAGCTTTCTTT. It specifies CASSPEGGREAFF.

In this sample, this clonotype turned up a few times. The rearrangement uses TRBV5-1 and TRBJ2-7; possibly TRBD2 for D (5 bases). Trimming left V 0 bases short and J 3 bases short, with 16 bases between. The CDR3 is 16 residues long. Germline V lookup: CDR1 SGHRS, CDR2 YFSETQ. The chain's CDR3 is CASSLGGNPTYYEQYF. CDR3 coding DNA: TGCGCCAGCAGCTTGGGAGGGAATCCCACTTACTACGAGCAGTACTTC.

The CDR3 loop is CASSLRVWTSGIHEQYF. In nucleotides, the CDR3 is TGTGCCAGCAGCTTAAGAGTATGGACTAGCGGGATCCACGAGCAGTACTTC. The V gene is TRBV11-2, the J gene TRBJ2-7; 12 positions match TRBD2. CDR3 length: 17 amino acids. V lost 2 bases to trimming and J lost 5 bases; unmatched junction nucleotides: 10. Germline V gene lookup returns CDR1 SGHAT and CDR2 FQNNGV.

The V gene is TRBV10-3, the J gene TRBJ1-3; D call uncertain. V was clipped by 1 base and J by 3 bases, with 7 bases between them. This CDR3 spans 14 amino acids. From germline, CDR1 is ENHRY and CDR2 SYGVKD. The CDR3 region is CAISEFGDGNTIYF. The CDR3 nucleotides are TGTGCCATCAGTGAGTTTGGGGATGGAAACACCATATATTTT.

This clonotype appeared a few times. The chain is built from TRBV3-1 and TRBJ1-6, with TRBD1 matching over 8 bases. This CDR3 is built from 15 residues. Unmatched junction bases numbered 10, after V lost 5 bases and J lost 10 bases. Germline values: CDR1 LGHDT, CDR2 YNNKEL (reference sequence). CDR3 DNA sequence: TGTGCCAGCAGCTTTTGGACAGGGAGAGACTCACCCCTCCACTTT. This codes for CASSFWTGRDSPLHF.